The clone carrying this TCR beta chain was counted between two and nine times. Time point in this sample: newly diagnosed GD, antithyroid drugs for less than 3 months. TCR sequences were obtained from RNA taken from PBMCs. Germline V CDR1 and CDR2: SGHDT, YYEEEE. The CDR3 is 14 residues long. The V end was cut by 1 base, the J end by 7 bases, with 12 bases between. With iRepertoire HTBI primers and Arm-PCR of CDR3 regions, TCR beta libraries were built. TCRdb ran MiXCR on the multiplex PCR reads and lists one entry per CDR3 protein. The data hold under 400,000 distinct CDR3 sequences, with over 15% observed a single time. The data originate from a study of regulatory T cells in long-lasting Graves disease. These data were likewise used in another study, on T cells in Graves' hyperthyroidism and ophthalmopathy. That source notes: Using the HTBI primer set, a first-round RT-PCR was run on the TCR CDR3.

This chain connects TRBV5-6 to TRBJ2-1; D tentatively fits TRBD1 or TRBD2 (7 bases each). This clonotype originated in a man aged 40-49 years with Graves disease. Sequencing was performed on peripheral blood mononuclear cells (PBMCs), taken at new diagnosis, from a patient treated with antithyroid drugs. The CDR3 DNA reads as TGTGCCAGCAGCTTGACAGGGGACTATAATGAGCAGTTCTTC. Protein product: CASSLTGDYNEQFF.